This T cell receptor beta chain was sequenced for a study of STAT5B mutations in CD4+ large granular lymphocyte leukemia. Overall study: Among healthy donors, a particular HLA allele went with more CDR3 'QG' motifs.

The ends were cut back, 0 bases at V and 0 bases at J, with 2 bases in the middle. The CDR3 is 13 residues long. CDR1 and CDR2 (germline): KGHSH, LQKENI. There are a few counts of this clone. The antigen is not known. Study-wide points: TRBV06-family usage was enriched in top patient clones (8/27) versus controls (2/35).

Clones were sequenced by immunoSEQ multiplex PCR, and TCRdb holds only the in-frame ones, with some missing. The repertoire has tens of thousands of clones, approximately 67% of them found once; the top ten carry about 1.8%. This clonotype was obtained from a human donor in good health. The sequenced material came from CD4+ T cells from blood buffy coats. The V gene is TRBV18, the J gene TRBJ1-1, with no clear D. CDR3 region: CASSPPLNTEAFF. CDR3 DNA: TGTGCCAGCTCACCACCGTTGAACACTGAAGCTTTCTTT.